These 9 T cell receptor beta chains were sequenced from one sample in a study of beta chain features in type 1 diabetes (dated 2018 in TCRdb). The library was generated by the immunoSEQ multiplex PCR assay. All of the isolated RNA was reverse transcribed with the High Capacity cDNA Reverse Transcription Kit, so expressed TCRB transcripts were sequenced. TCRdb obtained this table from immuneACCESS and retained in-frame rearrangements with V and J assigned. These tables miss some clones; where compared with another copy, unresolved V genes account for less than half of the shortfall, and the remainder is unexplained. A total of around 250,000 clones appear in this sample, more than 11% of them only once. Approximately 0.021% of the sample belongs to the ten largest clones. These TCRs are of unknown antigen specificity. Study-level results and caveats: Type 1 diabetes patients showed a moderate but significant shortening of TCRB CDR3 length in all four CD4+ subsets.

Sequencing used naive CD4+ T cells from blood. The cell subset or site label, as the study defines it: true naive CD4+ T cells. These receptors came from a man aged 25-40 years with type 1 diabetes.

The CDR3 nucleotides are TGTGCCAGCAGTGCGACGGGGGAGCATGGCTACACCTTC. It translates to CASSATGEHGYTF. The V gene is TRBV25-1, the J gene TRBJ1-2; TRBD1 might be the D (5 bases). Trimming pared 4 bases from V and 6 bases from J, leaving 12 bases between. The CDR3 loop spans 13 amino acids. Germline V gene data show CDR1 as MGHDK and CDR2 as SYGVNS.

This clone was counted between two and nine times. Here the CDR3 reads CASSPGTDYNEQFF. The CDR3 nucleotides read TGTGCCAGCAGCCCCGGGACTGACTACAATGAGCAGTTCTTC. The chain has TRBV9 and TRBJ2-1; tentative D call: TRBD2 (6 bases). V shed 4 bases and J shed 3 bases, with 11 bases lying between them. CDR3 length: 14 amino acids. Germline CDR1 reads SGDLS; CDR2 reads YYNGEE.

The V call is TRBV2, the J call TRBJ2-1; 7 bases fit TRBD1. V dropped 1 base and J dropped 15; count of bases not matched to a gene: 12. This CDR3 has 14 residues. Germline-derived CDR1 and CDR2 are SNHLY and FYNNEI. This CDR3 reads CASSEEGGAEFGFF. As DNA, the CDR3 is TGTGCCAGCAGTGAAGAAGGGGGCGCGGAGTTCGGGTTCTTC.

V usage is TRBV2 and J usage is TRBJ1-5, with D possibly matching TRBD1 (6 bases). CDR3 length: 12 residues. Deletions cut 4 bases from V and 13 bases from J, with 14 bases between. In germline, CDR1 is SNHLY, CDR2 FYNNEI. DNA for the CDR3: TGTGCCAGCAGTGTTAAGGGGGATTCGCAGCATTTT. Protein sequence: CASSVKGDSQHF.

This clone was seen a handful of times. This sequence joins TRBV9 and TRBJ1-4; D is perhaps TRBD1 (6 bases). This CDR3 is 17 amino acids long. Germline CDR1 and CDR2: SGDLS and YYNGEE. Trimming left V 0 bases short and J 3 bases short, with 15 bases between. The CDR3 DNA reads TGTGCCAGCAGCGTAGTGGACAGCCCTTCGGCTAATGAAAAACTGTTTTTT. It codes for CASSVVDSPSANEKLFF.

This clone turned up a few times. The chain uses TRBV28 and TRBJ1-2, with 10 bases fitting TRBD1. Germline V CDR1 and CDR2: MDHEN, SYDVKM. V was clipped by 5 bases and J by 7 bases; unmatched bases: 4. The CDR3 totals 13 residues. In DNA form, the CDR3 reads TGTGCCAGCAGTAACGACAGGGGGCTTGGCTACACCTTC. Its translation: CASSNDRGLGYTF.

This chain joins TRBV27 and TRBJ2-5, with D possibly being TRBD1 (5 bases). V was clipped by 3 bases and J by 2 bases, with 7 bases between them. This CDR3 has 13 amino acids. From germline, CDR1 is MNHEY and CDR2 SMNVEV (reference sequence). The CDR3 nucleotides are TGTGCCAGCAGTTTCGACAGTCAAGAGACCCAGTACTTC. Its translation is CASSFDSQETQYF.

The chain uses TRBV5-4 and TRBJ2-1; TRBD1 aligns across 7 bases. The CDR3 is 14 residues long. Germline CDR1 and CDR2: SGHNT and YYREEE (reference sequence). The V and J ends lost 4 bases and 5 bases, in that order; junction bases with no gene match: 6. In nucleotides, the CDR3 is TGTGCCAGCAGCCCAGGACAGGCCAACAATGAGCAGTTCTTC. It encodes CASSPGQANNEQFF.

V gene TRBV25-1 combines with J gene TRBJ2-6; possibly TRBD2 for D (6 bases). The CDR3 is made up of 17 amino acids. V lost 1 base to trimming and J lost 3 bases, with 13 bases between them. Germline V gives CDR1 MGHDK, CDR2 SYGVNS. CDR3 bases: TGTGCCAGCAGTGAATTGCGGGGAAACGTTGGGGCCAACGTCCTGACTTTC. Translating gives CASSELRGNVGANVLTF.